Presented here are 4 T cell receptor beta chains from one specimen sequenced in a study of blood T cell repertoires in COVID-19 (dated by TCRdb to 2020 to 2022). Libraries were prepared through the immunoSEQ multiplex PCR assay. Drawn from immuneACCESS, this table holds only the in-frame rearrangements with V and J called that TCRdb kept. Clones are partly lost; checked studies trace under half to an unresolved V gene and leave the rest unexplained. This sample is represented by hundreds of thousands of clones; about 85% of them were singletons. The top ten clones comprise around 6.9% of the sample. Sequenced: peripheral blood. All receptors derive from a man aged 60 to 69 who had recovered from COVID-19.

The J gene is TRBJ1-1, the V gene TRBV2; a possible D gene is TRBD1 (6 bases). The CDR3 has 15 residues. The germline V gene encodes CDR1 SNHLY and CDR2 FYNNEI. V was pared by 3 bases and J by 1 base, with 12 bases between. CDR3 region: CASSDGRRGNTEAFF. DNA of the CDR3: TGTGCCAGCAGTGACGGTCGCAGGGGGAACACTGAAGCTTTCTTT.

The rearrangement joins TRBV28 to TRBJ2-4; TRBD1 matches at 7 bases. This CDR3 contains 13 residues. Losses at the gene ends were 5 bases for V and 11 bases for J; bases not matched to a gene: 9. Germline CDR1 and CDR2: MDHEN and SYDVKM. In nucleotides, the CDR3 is TGTGCCAGCAGTCTCTCACAGGGGATCGTTCAGTACTTC. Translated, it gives CASSLSQGIVQYF.

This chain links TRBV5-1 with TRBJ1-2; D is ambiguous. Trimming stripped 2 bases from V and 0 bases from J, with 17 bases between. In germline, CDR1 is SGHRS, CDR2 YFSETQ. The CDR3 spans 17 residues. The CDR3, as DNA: TGCGCCAGCAGCTTCTCGCCCGACGGAACAGCTAACTATGGCTACACCTTC. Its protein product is CASSFSPDGTANYGYTF.

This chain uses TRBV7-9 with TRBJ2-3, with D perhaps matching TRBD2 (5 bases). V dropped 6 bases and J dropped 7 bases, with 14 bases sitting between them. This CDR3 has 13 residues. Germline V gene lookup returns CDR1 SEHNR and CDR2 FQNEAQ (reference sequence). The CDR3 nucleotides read TGTGCCAGCAGTCCCCCCGGACTTCATACGCAGTATTTT. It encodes CASSPPGLHTQYF. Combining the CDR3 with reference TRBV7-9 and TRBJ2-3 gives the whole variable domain DTGVSQNPRHKITKRGQNVTFRCDPISEHNRLYWYRQTLGQGPEFLTYFQNEAQLEKSRLLSDRFSAERPKGSFSTLEIQRTEQGDSAMYLCASSPPGLHTQYFGPGTRLTVL.